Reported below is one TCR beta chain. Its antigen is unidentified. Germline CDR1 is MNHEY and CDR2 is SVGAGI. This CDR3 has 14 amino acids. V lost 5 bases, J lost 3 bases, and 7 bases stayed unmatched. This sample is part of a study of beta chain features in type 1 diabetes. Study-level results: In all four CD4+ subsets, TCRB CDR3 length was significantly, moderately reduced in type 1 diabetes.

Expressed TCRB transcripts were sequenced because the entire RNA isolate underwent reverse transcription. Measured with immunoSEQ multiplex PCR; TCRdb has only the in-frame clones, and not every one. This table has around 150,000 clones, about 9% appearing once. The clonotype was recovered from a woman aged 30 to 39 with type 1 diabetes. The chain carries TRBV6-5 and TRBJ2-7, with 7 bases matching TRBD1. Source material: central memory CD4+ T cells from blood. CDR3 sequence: CASSKRGPDYEQYF. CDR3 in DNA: TGTGCCAGCAGTAAAAGGGGGCCCGACTACGAGCAGTACTTC.